A selection of T cell receptor beta chains follows, all from one sample in a study of T cells in localized non-small cell lung cancer. This table comes from immunoSEQ multiplex PCR, and its TCRdb copy is limited to in-frame clones, with some not included. Of about 6,800 clones in the sample, roughly half were seen once. The sample consisted of lymph node tissue, taken before any cancer treatment. These TCRs come from a man between 40 and 70 years old with stage I lung adenocarcinoma. Both conserved end residues are part of each CDR3. Each record gives: clone size, J gene, D gene, V gene, CDR3 DNA, CDR3 protein. A D gene is named only where the DNA matches it firmly. Clone sizes are given selectively: once, few, many, or a class where the clone is expanded.

abundance: -
j_gene: TRBJ1-5
d_gene: -
v_gene: TRBV6-8
CDR3nt: TGTGCCAGCAGTTACCGGGAGGACCAGCCCCAGCATTTT
CDR3aa: CASSYREDQPQHF

abundance: once
j_gene: TRBJ1-3
d_gene: TRBD1
v_gene: TRBV4-1
CDR3nt: TGCGCCAGCAGCCAAGACTTTGGAGTGGGACAGTCCGCTTACTCTGGAAACACCATATATTTT
CDR3aa: CASSQDFGVGQSAYSGNTIYF

abundance: -
j_gene: TRBJ2-3
d_gene: TRBD2
v_gene: TRBV7-2
CDR3nt: TGTGCCAGCAGCTTTTCCGGCGGGAGGCCCACAGATACGCAGTATTTT
CDR3aa: CASSFSGGRPTDTQYF

abundance: -
j_gene: TRBJ1-5
d_gene: -
v_gene: TRBV19
CDR3nt: TGTGCCACCGGGGACCTAAATCAGCCCCAGCATTTT
CDR3aa: CATGDLNQPQHF

abundance: -
j_gene: TRBJ1-4
d_gene: -
v_gene: TRBV15
CDR3nt: TGTGCCACCAGCGGCGGGACATATAATGAAAAACTGTTTTTT
CDR3aa: CATSGGTYNEKLFF

abundance: -
j_gene: TRBJ1-2
d_gene: -
v_gene: TRBV10-2
CDR3nt: TGCGCCAGCAGTGAGACCGGGACCTATGGCTACACCTTC
CDR3aa: CASSETGTYGYTF

abundance: -
j_gene: TRBJ1-2
d_gene: -
v_gene: TRBV19
CDR3nt: TGTGCCAGTAGTGCACTACATACAGGGAGCTATGGCTACACCTTC
CDR3aa: CASSALHTGSYGYTF

abundance: -
j_gene: TRBJ2-2
d_gene: TRBD2
v_gene: TRBV19
CDR3nt: TGTGCCAGTACAAACATTCGGACTAGCGGGGAGTACACCGGGGAGCTGTTTTTT
CDR3aa: CASTNIRTSGEYTGELFF

abundance: -
j_gene: TRBJ2-1
d_gene: TRBD1
v_gene: TRBV19
CDR3nt: TGTGCCAGTACCCCGGACAGGGGAAATGAGCAGTTCTTC
CDR3aa: CASTPDRGNEQFF

abundance: few
j_gene: TRBJ1-1
d_gene: -
v_gene: TRBV11-1
CDR3nt: TGTGCCAGCAGCTTGGACTTGGGCCTGAGCACTGAAGCTTTCTTT
CDR3aa: CASSLDLGLSTEAFF

abundance: -
j_gene: TRBJ1-6
d_gene: -
v_gene: TRBV25-1
CDR3nt: TGTGCCAGCAGAACGTCCCAGATAGGTTTCAGCTCACCCCTCCACTTT
CDR3aa: CASRTSQIGFSSPLHF

abundance: -
j_gene: TRBJ2-6
d_gene: -
v_gene: TRBV9
CDR3nt: TGTGCCAGCAGTTTGACAGCGTCCCTCGGGGCCAACGTCCTGACTTTC
CDR3aa: CASSLTASLGANVLTF

abundance: -
j_gene: TRBJ1-2
d_gene: TRBD1
v_gene: TRBV6-8
CDR3nt: TGTGCCAGCAGAGAATTCGACAGGGAGGTCTATGGCTACACCTTC
CDR3aa: CASREFDREVYGYTF

abundance: -
j_gene: TRBJ2-5
d_gene: -
v_gene: TRBV6-8
CDR3nt: TGTGCCATCAGGTCCCAGGACCTCGGGGAGACCCAGTACTTC
CDR3aa: CAIRSQDLGETQYF

abundance: few
j_gene: TRBJ1-1
d_gene: -
v_gene: TRBV4-1
CDR3nt: TGCGCCAGCAGCCAAGCGGACGTCCTGAGAACTGAAGCTTTCTTT
CDR3aa: CASSQADVLRTEAFF

abundance: few
j_gene: TRBJ2-1
d_gene: TRBD1
v_gene: TRBV9
CDR3nt: TGTGCCAGCAGCGACGTTGACAGGGTTGGTGAGCAGTTCTTC
CDR3aa: CASSDVDRVGEQFF

abundance: few
j_gene: TRBJ2-2
d_gene: TRBD2
v_gene: TRBV28
CDR3nt: TGTGCCAGCAGAGGTAGCGGGAGGAACACCGGGGAGCTGTTTTTT
CDR3aa: CASRGSGRNTGELFF

abundance: few
j_gene: TRBJ1-5
d_gene: TRBD1
v_gene: TRBV6-8
CDR3nt: TGTGCCAGCAGTTCTACAGGGGGGTATCAGTCCCAGCATTTT
CDR3aa: CASSSTGGYQSQHF

abundance: -
j_gene: TRBJ1-1
d_gene: TRBD1
v_gene: TRBV18
CDR3nt: TGTGCCAGCTCACCAGGAGGGGGCAAGTCTGAAGCTTTCTTT
CDR3aa: CASSPGGGKSEAFF

abundance: -
j_gene: TRBJ2-7
d_gene: -
v_gene: TRBV9
CDR3nt: TGTGCCAGCAGCGCCCCGTACTCCTACGAGCAGTACTTC
CDR3aa: CASSAPYSYEQYF

abundance: medium-sized
j_gene: TRBJ1-2
d_gene: -
v_gene: TRBV6-8
CDR3nt: TGTGCCAGCAGTCGCGGACGGGGAGAGGATGGCTACACCTTC
CDR3aa: CASSRGRGEDGYTF

abundance: few
j_gene: TRBJ1-1
d_gene: -
v_gene: TRBV6-8
CDR3nt: TGTGCCAGCAGTAGACAAGAGGGGAACACTGAAGCTTTCTTT
CDR3aa: CASSRQEGNTEAFF

abundance: -
j_gene: TRBJ2-7
d_gene: -
v_gene: TRBV28
CDR3nt: TGTGCCTCGTGGACGAGCGCGTCCCTCGAGCAGTACTTC
CDR3aa: CASWTSASLEQYF

abundance: -
j_gene: TRBJ2-7
d_gene: -
v_gene: TRBV28
CDR3nt: TGTGCCACCCGACGGACGGATTCTTCCGAGCAGTACTTC
CDR3aa: CATRRTDSSEQYF

abundance: few
j_gene: TRBJ1-1
d_gene: -
v_gene: TRBV6-8
CDR3nt: TGTGCCAACAGTATCGAGGGTAACACTGAAGCTTTCTTT
CDR3aa: CANSIEGNTEAFF

abundance: few
j_gene: TRBJ2-5
d_gene: -
v_gene: TRBV30
CDR3nt: TGTGCCTGGAGTCTGGGGGCCCTAATTTTGCAAGAGACCCAGTACTTC
CDR3aa: CAWSLGALILQETQYF

abundance: few
j_gene: TRBJ2-7
d_gene: TRBD1
v_gene: TRBV11-3
CDR3nt: TGTGCCAGCAGCTTAGGTTGGGACAGATCCTACGAGCAGTACTTC
CDR3aa: CASSLGWDRSYEQYF

abundance: -
j_gene: TRBJ2-3
d_gene: TRBD1
v_gene: TRBV10-2
CDR3nt: TGCGCCACCGCGGACAGGACTAGCACAGATACGCAGTATTTT
CDR3aa: CATADRTSTDTQYF

abundance: -
j_gene: TRBJ2-2
d_gene: -
v_gene: TRBV10-3
CDR3nt: TGTGCCAGCCATTCAACCCTCGGAGAAACCGGGAAGCTGTTTTTT
CDR3aa: CASHSTLGETGKLFF

abundance: -
j_gene: TRBJ1-2
d_gene: TRBD1
v_gene: TRBV28
CDR3nt: TGTGCCAGCAGTTACCCGGGACAGGTTTATGGCTACACCTTC
CDR3aa: CASSYPGQVYGYTF

abundance: few
j_gene: TRBJ1-1
d_gene: -
v_gene: TRBV29-1
CDR3nt: TGCAGCGGGTACGGAGCCTGGGGGAACACTGAAGCTTTCTTT
CDR3aa: CSGYGAWGNTEAFF

abundance: -
j_gene: TRBJ2-3
d_gene: TRBD2
v_gene: TRBV18
CDR3nt: TGTGCCAGCTCACCCGGGACTAGAAGCACAGATACGCAGTATTTT
CDR3aa: CASSPGTRSTDTQYF

abundance: few
j_gene: TRBJ2-5
d_gene: -
v_gene: TRBV11-3
CDR3nt: TGTGCCAGCAGCTTTAAGGCCCGACAAGAGACCCAGTACTTC
CDR3aa: CASSFKARQETQYF

abundance: -
j_gene: TRBJ1-5
d_gene: -
v_gene: TRBV30
CDR3nt: TGTGCCTGGAGTGTAGCCAGGTCAGTCAATCAGCCCCAGCATTTT
CDR3aa: CAWSVARSVNQPQHF

abundance: -
j_gene: TRBJ2-7
d_gene: -
v_gene: TRBV7-5
CDR3nt: TGTGCCAGCAGCCATACCTTGGGGTCGAGTTACGAGCAGTACTTC
CDR3aa: CASSHTLGSSYEQYF

abundance: -
j_gene: TRBJ2-3
d_gene: -
v_gene: TRBV6-8
CDR3nt: TGTGCCAGCACTGACAGAAGCACAGATACGCAGTATTTT
CDR3aa: CASTDRSTDTQYF

abundance: -
j_gene: TRBJ2-7
d_gene: TRBD1
v_gene: TRBV28
CDR3nt: TGTGCCAGCACCCAGGGGGCAGCCTACGAGCAGTACTTC
CDR3aa: CASTQGAAYEQYF

abundance: -
j_gene: TRBJ1-4
d_gene: TRBD1
v_gene: TRBV9
CDR3nt: TGTGCCAGCAGCGCCGGACAGGGTGGAGAAAAACTGTTTTTT
CDR3aa: CASSAGQGGEKLFF

abundance: -
j_gene: TRBJ2-5
d_gene: TRBD2
v_gene: TRBV30
CDR3nt: TGTGCCTGGAGTGTAGGGGCGGGGGGCGGAGAGACCCAGTACTTC
CDR3aa: CAWSVGAGGGETQYF

abundance: -
j_gene: TRBJ2-3
d_gene: -
v_gene: TRBV5-1
CDR3nt: TGCGCCAGCAGTAGGGGTTTAAGCACAGATACGCAGTATTTT
CDR3aa: CASSRGLSTDTQYF

abundance: -
j_gene: TRBJ1-2
d_gene: TRBD1
v_gene: TRBV25-1
CDR3nt: TGTGCCAGCAGGGGACAGGCGATTTATGGCTACACCTTC
CDR3aa: CASRGQAIYGYTF

abundance: -
j_gene: TRBJ2-1
d_gene: TRBD1
v_gene: TRBV15
CDR3nt: TGTGCCACCAGCTACAATACAGGGGGCGCGAGGAATGAGCAGTTCTTC
CDR3aa: CATSYNTGGARNEQFF

abundance: -
j_gene: TRBJ1-2
d_gene: -
v_gene: TRBV4-1
CDR3nt: TGCGCCAGCAGCCAAGGGCAGGCTTCTAACTATGGCTACACCTTC
CDR3aa: CASSQGQASNYGYTF

abundance: -
j_gene: TRBJ1-5
d_gene: -
v_gene: TRBV19
CDR3nt: TGTGCCAGTAGTTCGGGGTACGGTCAGCCCCAGCATTTT
CDR3aa: CASSSGYGQPQHF

abundance: -
j_gene: TRBJ2-1
d_gene: -
v_gene: TRBV6-8
CDR3nt: TGTGCCAGCAGTTTAGAGGCAGGAGAATACAATGAGCAGTTCTTC
CDR3aa: CASSLEAGEYNEQFF

abundance: -
j_gene: TRBJ1-6
d_gene: -
v_gene: TRBV11-3
CDR3nt: TGTGCCAGCAGCCTCCTGGGACATGGGAATTCATCCCTCCACTTT
CDR3aa: CASSLLGHGNSSLHF

abundance: few
j_gene: TRBJ2-1
d_gene: TRBD2
v_gene: TRBV6-8
CDR3nt: TGTGCCAGCAGCCCGACTAGCGGGAGGGTCAATGAGCAGTTCTTC
CDR3aa: CASSPTSGRVNEQFF

abundance: medium-sized
j_gene: TRBJ1-4
d_gene: -
v_gene: TRBV11-3
CDR3nt: TGTGCCAGCAGCCCCCGGGGTGCAACTAATGAAAAACTGTTTTTT
CDR3aa: CASSPRGATNEKLFF

abundance: -
j_gene: TRBJ1-1
d_gene: TRBD1
v_gene: TRBV18
CDR3nt: TGTGCCAGCTCACCCGGACAGGACACTGAAGCTTTCTTT
CDR3aa: CASSPGQDTEAFF